The present T cell receptor (beta chain) was sequenced within a study of T-cell reconstitution after alpha-beta-depleted transplantation in children. The CDR3 is made up of 22 amino acids. Germline values: CDR1 KGHSH, CDR2 LQKENI. Trimming at V came to 3 bases and at J to 1 base, leaving 20 bases not matched to a gene. The authors prepared the TCRbeta library with unique molecular identifiers. TCRdb analysed the PCR reads with MiXCR anew, one entry per CDR3 protein. This sample has fewer than 750,000 distinct CDR3 sequences, with over 20% found just once. The chain couples TRBV18 to TRBJ2-4; 11 bases are shared with TRBD1. This sample comprised PBMCs, obtained before TCRalphabeta/CD19-depleted stem cell transplant. The source is a boy less than two years old with Wiskott-Aldrich syndrome, due to receive a stem cell transplant. The CDR3 DNA sequence: TGTGCCAGCTCACCTGAACGAGTTGCATGGACAGGGGGCGAAGTGGCCAAAAACATTCAGTACTTC. Protein sequence: CASSPERVAWTGGEVAKNIQYF.